The 7 T cell receptor beta chains given below trace back to one sample, sequenced in a study of human T cells and chemical hapten exposure. TCRdb reprocessed the RACE reads with MiXCR, giving one entry per CDR3 protein. The repertoire holds about 82,000 distinct CDR3 sequences, with roughly 13% as singletons. The time point here: patch test 3, about 24 weeks after DPC sensitization. Stated treatment: therapeutic diphenylcyclopropenone sensitization with weekly scalp DPC. The sequenced sample was whole blood, obtained in connection with sensitization to the hapten diphenylcyclopropenone (DPC). Receptors were obtained from a woman aged 45-60 years with alopecia areata. Some clones in this sample may be carry-over from other donors' samples.

This clonotype was counted many times. The chain is built from TRBV9 and TRBJ1-5, with D possibly TRBD1 on 6 matching bases. CDR1 SGDLS and CDR2 YYNGEE come from the germline V gene. Between the trimmed V and J ends, which lost 3 bases and 8 bases, there was a span of 18 bases. The CDR3 totals 15 residues. CDR3: CASSERGQSGEPQHF. In DNA form, the CDR3 reads TGTGCCAGCAGCGAGAGAGGACAGTCGGGGGAGCCCCAGCATTTT.

This clonotype was detected ten times or more. This chain uses TRBV15 with TRBJ1-1; D gene uncertain. The CDR3 runs 15 residues. Germline values: CDR1 LNHNV, CDR2 YYDKDF (reference sequence). V dropped 0 bases and J dropped 1 base, with 9 bases sitting between them. Written as DNA, the CDR3 is TGTGCCACCAGCAGAGAGAACAGTAGGAACACTGAAGCTTTCTTT. Translating it yields CATSRENSRNTEAFF.

This clonotype was recorded many times. V and J are TRBV3-1 and TRBJ2-3, with TRBD2 matching 9 bases. CDR3 length equals 16 residues. The trim removed 4 bases at V and 5 bases at J, leaving 10 bases unmatched. Germline V gene lookup returns CDR1 LGHDT and CDR2 YNNKEL (reference sequence). CDR3 DNA: TGTGCCAGCAGCCGGAATGGCGGGAGGGGAAGAGATACGCAGTATTTT. This codes for CASSRNGGRGRDTQYF.

This clonotype occurred a few times. The V and J genes are TRBV10-1 and TRBJ2-2; D perhaps matches TRBD2 (6 bases). Deletions cut 3 bases from V and 7 bases from J, with 15 bases between. CDR3 length equals 15 residues. Germline V gives CDR1 WNHNN, CDR2 SYGVQD (reference sequence). The CDR3 protein is CASSDPGAGRGELFF. In DNA form, the CDR3 reads TGCGCCAGCAGTGACCCGGGAGCTGGACGCGGGGAGCTGTTTTTT.

In its sample, this clonotype was seen many times. The chain links TRBV21-1 to TRBJ1-3. TRBV21-1 is given as a pseudogene. There are 17 residues in the CDR3. The CDR3 DNA reads as TGTGCCAGCAGCAATTTGGTTGACCGAGCAAAAGGAAACACCATATATTTT. It encodes CASSNLVDRAKGNTIYF.

This clonotype showed up many times. The chain joins TRBV20-1 to TRBJ2-3; no clear D. The V end lost 5 bases, the J end lost 4 bases, and 7 bases lay between the germline ends. The CDR3 consists of 11 residues. Germline assignment: CDR1 DFQATT and CDR2 SNEGSKA (reference sequence). CDR3 residues: CSAQFPDTQYF. Here the CDR3 DNA reads TGCAGTGCTCAGTTCCCAGATACGCAGTATTTT.

This clonotype came up many times. The genes are TRBV5-6 and TRBJ2-2; TRBD1 might be the D (6 bases). V lost 2 bases, J lost 6 bases, and 11 bases lay in between. Germline lookup yields CDR1 SGHDT and CDR2 YYEEEE. This CDR3 spans 14 amino acids. This CDR3 is CASSFGGASGELFF. The DNA for the CDR3 is TGTGCCAGCAGCTTTGGGGGCGCGTCCGGGGAGCTGTTTTTT.